Reported below is one TCR beta chain. Its antigen is not identified. The data were taken from a study of PD-L1 blockade in urothelial cancer. The overall study: Blood analyses occurred 3 weeks (second dose) and 6 weeks post treatment start. Blood gave a median 141,255 T cells. Study-level results: Those with durable benefit had larger increases in tumor-associated blood clones at 3 weeks.

A spike-in of synthetic TCR analog templates was added to each PCR. The repertoire was sequenced with immunoSEQ multiplex PCR; TCRdb's copy has only in-frame clones and lacks some. The sample records 95,000 or so clones, around 87% being singletons. With 4 bases removed from V and 8 bases from J, the gap between germline ends came to 23 bases. The CDR3 is 16 residues long. Germline CDR1 reads LNHDA; CDR2 reads SQIVND (reference sequence). Time point defined: pretreatment peripheral blood. This clonotype originated in a man in his sixties with urothelial cancer. The material was PBMCs, obtained around atezolizumab (anti-PD-L1) treatment. The chain couples TRBV19 to TRBJ1-2, with D possibly matching TRBD1 (5 bases). Written as DNA, the CDR3 is TGTGCCAGTAGTACGTCTTCTATTCTCGGGGGTCGAGGCTACACCTTC. Translating gives CASSTSSILGGRGYTF.